The table lists the clone carrying this TCR beta chain with many counts. Its antigen is currently unknown. The data were obtained in a study of CD8 T cells in ankylosing spondylitis. CDR3 length: 14 amino acids. Germline CDR1 is LGHDT and CDR2 is YNNKEL (reference sequence). V shed 5 bases and J shed 7 bases, with 17 bases lying between them. Study-level findings and limits: Earlier studies detected some motif variants in reactive arthritis synovial fluid and blood. Fewer than ten highly homologous variants made up a TCR beta motif, and this motif appeared characteristic of ankylosing spondylitis blood.

It was by quantitative 5'-RACE with molecular barcodes that TCR beta libraries were made. TCRdb re-called the 5' RACE reads through MiXCR, storing one row per CDR3 protein. This table has 150,000 to 200,000 distinct CDR3 sequences, under 15% appearing once. The chain uses TRBV3-1 and TRBJ1-1, with D possibly matching TRBD1 (5 bases). The clonotype comes from a female donor with ankylosing spondylitis or in good health (not recorded which). The sample comprised blood, either unsorted or a sorted T cell fraction (not recorded which). The CDR3 region has the DNA TGTGCCAGCAGCTATACTGGGGGGATCGTTGAAGCTTTCTTT. This gives the protein CASSYTGGIVEAFF.